The entry below describes one T cell receptor beta chain. Antigen: not known. Then a second PCR, running roughly 7 to 11 cycles, was carried out with a sample-barcoded 5' primer and a J-beta primer mix. TCRdb used MiXCR to reprocess the 5' RACE reads, holding one entry per CDR3 protein. Here the sample spans some 780,000 distinct CDR3 sequences, about 56% being singletons. Trimming removed 6 bases from V and 7 bases from J, with 22 bases in between. The germline V gene encodes CDR1 MRHNA and CDR2 SNTAGT. This CDR3 is built from 16 residues. The record originates from a study of blood T cells in healthy people across ages. Study outcomes and limitations: Per-million-T-cell TCR beta diversity fell roughly linearly with age.

The chain recombines TRBV6-4 with TRBJ2-1; TRBD2 is a possible D gene (6 bases). The source is a middle-aged man in good health. Input material: blood. CDR3 sequence (DNA): TGTGCCAGCAGCCCACGGTATCCGAGCGGGTCAAATGAGCAGTTCTTC. Amino acids: CASSPRYPSGSNEQFF.